Detailed here is one T cell receptor (beta chain). This sample is part of a study of T cell changes during pregnancy in multiple sclerosis. Some clones are missing from TCRdb's copy, which holds only in-frame ones; the method was immunoSEQ multiplex PCR. The table records fewer than 70,000 clones, 85% to 95% of them present only once. The CDR3 covers 14 residues. CDR1 SGHRS and CDR2 YFSETQ come from the germline V gene. J was trimmed by 7 bases and V by 5 bases; bases with no gene match: 9. The sequencing used CD8+ T cells from peripheral blood mononuclear cells, collected in the third trimester of pregnancy. The chain links TRBV5-1 to TRBJ2-7, with 10 nucleotides matching TRBD1. This TCR was recovered from a female donor with multiple sclerosis, enrolled in a pregnancy study. Written as DNA, the CDR3 is TGCGCCAGCAGTCTCGGGACAGGGGACAGGGAGCAGTACTTC. As protein: CASSLGTGDREQYF.